The T cell receptor beta chain described here comes from a study of control samples from healthy donors and cancer patients. In germline, CDR1 is MNHEY, CDR2 SVGAGI. The V gene lost 10 bases and the J gene lost 5 bases, with 17 bases spanning the gap. The CDR3 spans 13 residues. Data came from immunoSEQ multiplex PCR; TCRdb stores just in-frame clones and leaves some out. The repertoire consists of about 130,000 clones, with around 94% occurring once and the leading ten covering approximately 15%. Sequences were obtained from PBMCs. This clonotype originated in a man aged 60-69 years with colorectal cancer. The rearrangement links TRBV6-5 to TRBJ1-1; a weak D match, TRBD1 (5 bases). The CDR3 nucleotides read TGTGCCACCTCCAGGGAGGGGAGTACTGAAGCTTTCTTT. It codes for CATSREGSTEAFF.